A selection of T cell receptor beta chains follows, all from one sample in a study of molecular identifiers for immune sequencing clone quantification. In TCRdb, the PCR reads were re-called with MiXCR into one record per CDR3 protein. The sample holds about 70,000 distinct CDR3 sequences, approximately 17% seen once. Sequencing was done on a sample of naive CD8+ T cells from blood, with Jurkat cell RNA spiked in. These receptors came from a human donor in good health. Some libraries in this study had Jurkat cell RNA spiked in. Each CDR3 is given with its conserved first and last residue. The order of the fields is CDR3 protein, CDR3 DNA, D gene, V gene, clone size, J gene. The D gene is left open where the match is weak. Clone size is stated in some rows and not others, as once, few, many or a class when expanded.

CDR3aa: CASSQTKAGELFF
CDR3nt: TGTGCCAGCAGCCAAACTAAAGCCGGGGAGCTGTTTTTT
d_gene: -
v_gene: TRBV7-9
abundance: many
j_gene: TRBJ2-2

CDR3aa: CASSLDEVWNNEQFF
CDR3nt: TGTGCCAGCAGCTTAGATGAGGTGTGGAACAATGAGCAGTTCTTC
d_gene: -
v_gene: TRBV11-2
abundance: -
j_gene: TRBJ2-1

CDR3aa: CASSLEVGLTNTGELFF
CDR3nt: TGCGCCAGCAGCTTGGAGGTAGGACTAACGAACACCGGGGAGCTGTTTTTT
d_gene: -
v_gene: TRBV5-1
abundance: many
j_gene: TRBJ2-2

CDR3aa: CASKDRPNYGYTF
CDR3nt: TGTGCCAGCAAGGACAGACCTAACTATGGCTACACCTTC
d_gene: -
v_gene: TRBV19
abundance: many
j_gene: TRBJ1-2

CDR3aa: CSARKDGTLRRTDTQYF
CDR3nt: TGCAGTGCTAGAAAGGACGGGACCTTAAGGCGCACAGATACGCAGTATTTT
d_gene: -
v_gene: TRBV20-1
abundance: many
j_gene: TRBJ2-3

CDR3aa: CSVASGSGELFF
CDR3nt: TGCAGCGTTGCGTCCGGTTCCGGGGAGCTGTTTTTT
d_gene: -
v_gene: TRBV29-1
abundance: many
j_gene: TRBJ2-2

CDR3aa: CASTPTTSQNTGELFF
CDR3nt: TGTGCCAGCACCCCGACGACTAGCCAGAACACCGGGGAGCTGTTTTTT
d_gene: TRBD2
v_gene: TRBV6-1
abundance: -
j_gene: TRBJ2-2

CDR3aa: CATSDLWSEQYF
CDR3nt: TGTGCCACCAGTGATTTGTGGTCCGAGCAGTACTTC
d_gene: -
v_gene: TRBV24-1
abundance: many
j_gene: TRBJ2-7

CDR3aa: CASSLWTRELTDTQYF
CDR3nt: TGTGCCAGCAGCTTATGGACAAGGGAGCTCACAGATACGCAGTATTTT
d_gene: -
v_gene: TRBV11-2
abundance: many
j_gene: TRBJ2-3

CDR3aa: CSASNTDSSYNEQFF
CDR3nt: TGCAGTGCTAGTAATACGGATAGCTCCTACAATGAGCAGTTCTTC
d_gene: -
v_gene: TRBV20-1
abundance: many
j_gene: TRBJ2-1

CDR3aa: CASSLGTANEQFF
CDR3nt: TGTGCCAGCAGTCTTGGGACTGCGAATGAGCAGTTCTTC
d_gene: -
v_gene: TRBV27
abundance: -
j_gene: TRBJ2-1

CDR3aa: CASSLGTGGYEQYF
CDR3nt: TGTGCCAGCAGCTTAGGGACAGGGGGCTACGAGCAGTACTTC
d_gene: TRBD1
v_gene: TRBV13
abundance: many
j_gene: TRBJ2-7

CDR3aa: CASSPIFGEVGEAFF
CDR3nt: TGTGCCAGCAGTCCAATCTTTGGGGAGGTTGGTGAAGCTTTCTTT
d_gene: -
v_gene: TRBV2
abundance: many
j_gene: TRBJ1-1

CDR3aa: CASRETGAAYEQYF
CDR3nt: TGTGCCAGCAGGGAAACGGGGGCCGCCTACGAGCAGTACTTC
d_gene: -
v_gene: TRBV14
abundance: many
j_gene: TRBJ2-7

CDR3aa: CASRPEARETQYF
CDR3nt: TGTGCCAGCAGGCCCGAGGCGAGAGAGACCCAGTACTTC
d_gene: -
v_gene: TRBV12-3/TRBV12-4
abundance: many
j_gene: TRBJ2-5

CDR3aa: CASSEQRAYEQYF
CDR3nt: TGTGCCAGCAGTGAACAGCGGGCGTACGAGCAGTACTTC
d_gene: -
v_gene: TRBV28
abundance: many
j_gene: TRBJ2-7

CDR3aa: CASSFQAGGGYEQYF
CDR3nt: TGTGCCAGCAGCTTCCAAGCGGGAGGTGGCTACGAGCAGTACTTC
d_gene: TRBD2
v_gene: TRBV11-1
abundance: many
j_gene: TRBJ2-7

CDR3aa: CASSLLSYEQYF
CDR3nt: TGTGCCAGCAGCTTGTTATCCTACGAGCAGTACTTC
d_gene: -
v_gene: TRBV5-5
abundance: few
j_gene: TRBJ2-7

CDR3aa: CASSLWDPGDGELFF
CDR3nt: TGTGCCAGCAGCTTATGGGACCCAGGGGACGGGGAGCTGTTTTTT
d_gene: -
v_gene: TRBV7-9
abundance: many
j_gene: TRBJ2-2

CDR3aa: CASSFGTGTSEQYF
CDR3nt: TGTGCCAGTTCCTTCGGGACAGGGACTAGCGAGCAGTACTTC
d_gene: -
v_gene: TRBV19
abundance: many
j_gene: TRBJ2-7

CDR3aa: CASTGQGQYGTEAFF
CDR3nt: TGTGCCAGCACGGGACAGGGGCAATATGGGACTGAAGCTTTCTTT
d_gene: TRBD1
v_gene: TRBV5-6
abundance: many
j_gene: TRBJ1-1

CDR3aa: CASQTGISYEQYF
CDR3nt: TGTGCCAGTCAGACAGGGATCTCCTACGAGCAGTACTTC
d_gene: TRBD1
v_gene: TRBV28
abundance: many
j_gene: TRBJ2-7

CDR3aa: CASMGQASYEQYF
CDR3nt: TGTGCCAGCATGGGCCAAGCCTCCTACGAGCAGTACTTC
d_gene: -
v_gene: TRBV2
abundance: many
j_gene: TRBJ2-7

CDR3aa: CSVDADRATEAFF
CDR3nt: TGCAGCGTTGATGCGGACAGGGCCACTGAAGCTTTCTTT
d_gene: TRBD1
v_gene: TRBV29-1
abundance: -
j_gene: TRBJ1-1

CDR3aa: CASSLGGPADEQYF
CDR3nt: TGTGCCAGCAGCTTAGGGGGGCCAGCGGACGAGCAGTACTTC
d_gene: -
v_gene: TRBV7-2
abundance: many
j_gene: TRBJ2-7

CDR3aa: CASTQQGLSDTEAFF
CDR3nt: TGTGCCAGCACGCAACAGGGGCTGTCGGACACTGAAGCTTTCTTT
d_gene: TRBD1
v_gene: TRBV7-9
abundance: many
j_gene: TRBJ1-1

CDR3aa: CASSETGGNGYTF
CDR3nt: TGCGCCAGCAGTGAGACAGGGGGCAATGGCTACACCTTC
d_gene: TRBD1
v_gene: TRBV10-2
abundance: many
j_gene: TRBJ1-2

CDR3aa: CAWGDGNEQFF
CDR3nt: TGTGCCTGGGGCGACGGCAATGAGCAGTTCTTC
d_gene: -
v_gene: TRBV30
abundance: many
j_gene: TRBJ2-1

CDR3aa: CSARGGAGFHDEQFF
CDR3nt: TGCAGTGCTAGAGGCGGGGCGGGATTCCACGATGAGCAGTTCTTC
d_gene: -
v_gene: TRBV20-1
abundance: -
j_gene: TRBJ2-1